This TCR beta chain was captured by sequencing in a study of T cell responses to AZD1222 COVID-19 vaccine. General study findings and limits: Scientists sampled the repertoires only once the peak T cell response had passed.

Clones were read by immunoSEQ multiplex PCR, and TCRdb kept only the in-frame ones, dropping some. Of roughly 170,000 clones listed, 85% to 95% are singletons. The sample holds one count of this clone. Antigen unknown. This CDR3 comprises 18 residues. J lost 2 bases, V lost 1 base, and 11 bases had no gene match. Germline V gene sequence: CDR1 SGHNT, CDR2 YYREEE (reference sequence). This chain uses TRBV5-4 with TRBJ2-2; 7 bases line up with TRBD2. This clonotype was obtained from an adult in good health. Sequencing was performed on peripheral blood, taken on day 0 of AZD1222 vaccination. In nucleotides, the CDR3 is TGTGCCAGCAGCTTGTTGGGAGGGCTCGGGGTAAACACCGGGGAGCTGTTTTTT. Its protein product is CASSLLGGLGVNTGELFF.